A selection of T cell receptor beta chains follows, all from one sample in a study of identical twins. TCRdb recomputed calls from the 5' RACE reads with MiXCR, one row per CDR3 protein. Among around 240,000 distinct CDR3 sequences listed, roughly a tenth were seen once. The sample comprised memory T cells sorted from blood. The receptors stem from a man aged 50 to 59 in good health. Both conserved end residues are part of each CDR3. The D gene is left open where the match is weak. Some rows mark clone size as missing; the rest say once, few, many or name a class of expanded clone.

V: TRBV4-3; J: TRBJ2-7; size: .; D: .; DNA: TGCGCCAGCAGCCAAAAAAGGGGCTACGAGCAGTACTTC; CDR3: CASSQKRGYEQYF
V: TRBV6-2/TRBV6-3; J: TRBJ2-7; size: many; D: TRBD2; DNA: TGTGCCAGCACCTTAGCGGGAGCCCTATACGAGCAGTACTTC; CDR3: CASTLAGALYEQYF
V: TRBV18; J: TRBJ2-6; size: .; D: .; DNA: TGTGCCAGCTCACCCCCCCAGGGGTTCAGTACCACTCGTTCTGGGGCCAACGTCCTGACTTTC; CDR3: CASSPPQGFSTTRSGANVLTF
V: TRBV6-4; J: TRBJ2-3; size: .; D: TRBD2; DNA: TGTGCCAGCAGTGACTCCTGGACTAGCGGATCAGATACGCAGTATTTT; CDR3: CASSDSWTSGSDTQYF
V: TRBV27; J: TRBJ2-5; size: few; D: .; DNA: TGTGCCAGCAGTCTTAGACAGATACCAGAGACCCAGTACTTC; CDR3: CASSLRQIPETQYF
V: TRBV6-5; J: TRBJ2-7; size: many; D: .; DNA: TGTGCCAGCAGGGGGGTCTACGAGCAGTACTTC; CDR3: CASRGVYEQYF
V: TRBV20-1; J: TRBJ2-3; size: .; D: .; DNA: TGCAGTGCTAGCCGGGACCGCGGGCCAGATACGCAGTATTTT; CDR3: CSASRDRGPDTQYF
V: TRBV14; J: TRBJ2-3; size: few; D: .; DNA: TGTGCCAGCAGCCAAGACTGGGCAGGGTCAGATACGCAGTATTTT; CDR3: CASSQDWAGSDTQYF
V: TRBV20-1; J: TRBJ2-7; size: .; D: TRBD2; DNA: TGCAGTGCTAGATTCGGGCTAGCGGGGATCTACGAGCAGTACTTC; CDR3: CSARFGLAGIYEQYF
V: TRBV20-1; J: TRBJ2-7; size: few; D: .; DNA: TGCAGTGCTCCATTTGTAGGGAGCAACGAGCAGTACTTC; CDR3: CSAPFVGSNEQYF
V: TRBV6-5; J: TRBJ2-3; size: few; D: .; DNA: TGTGCCAGCAGTTACGTCGGACTTGGGCCAGATACGCAGTATTTT; CDR3: CASSYVGLGPDTQYF
V: TRBV15; J: TRBJ1-2; size: many; D: .; DNA: TGTGCCACCAGCCACCCACAGGGCGTAGGCTACACCTTC; CDR3: CATSHPQGVGYTF
V: TRBV4-1; J: TRBJ2-3; size: many; D: TRBD2; DNA: TGCGCCAGCAGCCAAGCTAAGGCGGGGGGACTCACAGATACGCAGTATTTT; CDR3: CASSQAKAGGLTDTQYF
V: TRBV6-2/TRBV6-3; J: TRBJ2-2; size: .; D: TRBD2; DNA: TGTGCCAGCAGTTACCTCCTAGCGGGGGGCCCCACCATTTTCACCGGGGAGCTGTTTTTT; CDR3: CASSYLLAGGPTIFTGELFF
V: TRBV19; J: TRBJ1-5; size: .; D: .; DNA: TGTGCCAGTAGTATCCGGGATCAGCCCCAGCATTTT; CDR3: CASSIRDQPQHF
V: TRBV9; J: TRBJ2-7; size: .; D: .; DNA: TGTGCCAGCAGCCCAGACGGTAGCGCCCGCTACGAGCAGTACTTC; CDR3: CASSPDGSARYEQYF
V: TRBV4-2; J: TRBJ2-2; size: many; D: .; DNA: TGTGCCAGCAGCCCTACCGGGCCCACCGGGGAGCTGTTTTTT; CDR3: CASSPTGPTGELFF
V: TRBV12-3/TRBV12-4; J: TRBJ2-3; size: many; D: TRBD2; DNA: TGTGCCAGCAGTTTAGATAGCGGGGGGGCAGATACGCAGTATTTT; CDR3: CASSLDSGGADTQYF
V: TRBV12-3/TRBV12-4; J: TRBJ2-7; size: .; D: .; DNA: TGTGCCAGCGCCTCCGATCTCTACGAGCAGTACTTC; CDR3: CASASDLYEQYF
V: TRBV12-3/TRBV12-4; J: TRBJ2-5; size: few; D: TRBD1; DNA: TGTGCCAGCTCACAGGGGGCCCCAGAGACCCAGTACTTC; CDR3: CASSQGAPETQYF
V: TRBV5-1; J: TRBJ2-5; size: .; D: TRBD1; DNA: TGCGCCAGCACCCCAGAACCAGGGGGTCCAGAGACCCAGTACTTC; CDR3: CASTPEPGGPETQYF
V: TRBV11-2; J: TRBJ2-7; size: many; D: TRBD2; DNA: TGTGCCACCTCCTTACCCGTAGCGGGGGGACAAAGCTCCTACGAGCAGTACTTC; CDR3: CATSLPVAGGQSSYEQYF
V: TRBV7-9; J: TRBJ2-5; size: many; D: .; DNA: TGTGCCAGCGGGCCCGTGCCGTACCAAGAGACCCAGTACTTC; CDR3: CASGPVPYQETQYF
V: TRBV2; J: TRBJ2-7; size: many; D: .; DNA: TGTGCCAGCAGTAGGGGGAGAAGGAGGACTTCATCAACCTACGAGCAGTACTTC; CDR3: CASSRGRRRTSSTYEQYF
V: TRBV6-2/TRBV6-3; J: TRBJ2-5; size: few; D: TRBD2; DNA: TGTGCCAGCAGTTACAATTTGTGGAGCGGGGGCCTCCAAGAGACCCAGTACTTC; CDR3: CASSYNLWSGGLQETQYF
V: TRBV6-2/TRBV6-3; J: TRBJ1-4; size: .; D: .; DNA: TGTGCCAGCAGTTACCGCACAGCTAATGAAAAACTGTTTTTT; CDR3: CASSYRTANEKLFF
V: TRBV5-4; J: TRBJ2-1; size: few; D: .; DNA: TGTGCCAGCAGCTTTACGTTCGGGAGTGGGTCGTACAATGAGCAGTTCTTC; CDR3: CASSFTFGSGSYNEQFF
V: TRBV5-4; J: TRBJ2-6; size: few; D: .; DNA: TGTGCCAGCAGCTGGGGCAGTAGGAGCTCTGGGGCCAACGTCCTGACTTTC; CDR3: CASSWGSRSSGANVLTF
V: TRBV5-6; J: TRBJ1-1; size: many; D: TRBD1; DNA: TGTGCCAGCAGCTGGGGGACAGGGGAAGCTGAAGCTTTCTTT; CDR3: CASSWGTGEAEAFF
V: TRBV19; J: TRBJ2-3; size: many; D: TRBD2; DNA: TGTGCCAGTAGTATTTCCGGGACTAGCGGGAGTGGCACAGATACGCAGTATTTT; CDR3: CASSISGTSGSGTDTQYF
V: TRBV18; J: TRBJ2-3; size: .; D: .; DNA: TGTGCCAGCTCACCACTTTATGATACGCAGTATTTT; CDR3: CASSPLYDTQYF
V: TRBV30; J: TRBJ2-1; size: few; D: TRBD2; DNA: TGTGCCTGGAGTATTACCGAAGGACTAGCGGGGCATGAGCAGTTCTTC; CDR3: CAWSITEGLAGHEQFF
V: TRBV20-1; J: TRBJ2-1; size: many; D: .; DNA: TGCAGTGCTGGCCCGGTAGGATACAATGAGCAGTTCTTC; CDR3: CSAGPVGYNEQFF
V: TRBV28; J: TRBJ2-1; size: many; D: .; DNA: TGTGCCAGCAGTGACTCCCTCCAAGTCTTTGGGTTCTTC; CDR3: CASSDSLQVFGFF
V: TRBV27; J: TRBJ2-7; size: few; D: .; DNA: TGTGCCAGCAGTTTTATCGGGGGAAAGGTCTACGAGCAGTACTTC; CDR3: CASSFIGGKVYEQYF
V: TRBV11-2; J: TRBJ2-7; size: .; D: TRBD2; DNA: TGTGCCAGCAGCCCCGATTATGGGAGGGCCTACGAGCAGTACTTC; CDR3: CASSPDYGRAYEQYF
V: TRBV7-6; J: TRBJ2-7; size: few; D: TRBD2; DNA: TGTGCCAGCAGCCTGAACCCGGGGCGGGAGGGCCTTAGGGAGCAGTACTTC; CDR3: CASSLNPGREGLREQYF
V: TRBV6-2/TRBV6-3; J: TRBJ1-6; size: .; D: .; DNA: TGTGCCAGCAGTACCGCGGCACTGAGGTATTCACCCCTCCACTTT; CDR3: CASSTAALRYSPLHF
V: TRBV20-1; J: TRBJ2-6; size: .; D: TRBD2; DNA: TGCAGTGTCTCAGCCCCTAGCGGGAGCCTAAGTGGGGCCAACGTCCTGACTTTC; CDR3: CSVSAPSGSLSGANVLTF
V: TRBV5-1; J: TRBJ1-5; size: many; D: TRBD1; DNA: TGCGCCAGCAGCGTCGACACAGGGGTCCCTTATAGCAATCAGCCCCAGCATTTT; CDR3: CASSVDTGVPYSNQPQHF
V: TRBV7-8; J: TRBJ2-2; size: few; D: TRBD2; DNA: TGTGCCAGCAGCTTAGTGACGGTAGCGGGGGGGCTCATCGGGGAGCTGTTTTTT; CDR3: CASSLVTVAGGLIGELFF
V: TRBV4-3; J: TRBJ2-7; size: many; D: .; DNA: TGCGCCAGCAGCCAAGCGTCTGGGACGGTCCTCTCCTACGAGCAGTACTTC; CDR3: CASSQASGTVLSYEQYF
V: TRBV12-3/TRBV12-4; J: TRBJ1-6; size: many; D: .; DNA: TGTGCCAGCAGTTTGCTTCCCTCGGGACGGTCTAATTCACCCCTCCACTTT; CDR3: CASSLLPSGRSNSPLHF
V: TRBV6-5; J: TRBJ2-7; size: .; D: .; DNA: TGTGCCAGCAGTTACTCCCTCGGCGGGACCCACGAGCAGTACTTC; CDR3: CASSYSLGGTHEQYF
V: TRBV7-6; J: TRBJ2-1; size: .; D: .; DNA: TGTGCCAGCAGCTCCGCGGGGCCGGCCTACAATGAGCAGTTCTTC; CDR3: CASSSAGPAYNEQFF
V: TRBV6-5; J: TRBJ2-7; size: many; D: TRBD2; DNA: TGTGCCAGCAGTTACAAAGCGGGAGGGGGATCCTACGAGCAGTACTTC; CDR3: CASSYKAGGGSYEQYF
V: TRBV19; J: TRBJ2-3; size: many; D: .; DNA: TGTGCCAGTAGTATAGATGGTTGGTCCACAGATACGCAGTATTTT; CDR3: CASSIDGWSTDTQYF
V: TRBV5-1; J: TRBJ2-7; size: once; D: TRBD2; DNA: TGCGCCAGCAGCTCCCGGGACGAGGGAGGGGAGCAGTACTTC; CDR3: CASSSRDEGGEQYF
V: TRBV18; J: TRBJ2-3; size: many; D: TRBD2; DNA: TGTGCCAGCTCACAACTAGCGGGCGACACAGATACGCAGTATTTT; CDR3: CASSQLAGDTDTQYF
V: TRBV12-3/TRBV12-4; J: TRBJ2-7; size: .; D: TRBD1; DNA: TGTGCCAGCAGTTTAGAGAAGTGGACAGGGGCGAGCTCCTACGAGCAGTACTTC; CDR3: CASSLEKWTGASSYEQYF
V: TRBV27; J: TRBJ2-1; size: many; D: .; DNA: TGTGCCAGCAGTTTAGTGGGGGGCTACAATGAGCAGTTCTTC; CDR3: CASSLVGGYNEQFF
V: TRBV6-1; J: TRBJ2-7; size: .; D: .; DNA: TGTGCCAGCAGTGAAGTGTGGCAGGGATACGAGCAGTACTTC; CDR3: CASSEVWQGYEQYF
V: TRBV6-5; J: TRBJ2-5; size: .; D: .; DNA: TGTGCCAGCAGTTCCGACTATTCCGGCCAAGAGACCCAGTACTTC; CDR3: CASSSDYSGQETQYF
V: TRBV7-9; J: TRBJ2-5; size: few; D: .; DNA: TGTGCCAGCAGCGGAACCGGGCCGACCCAGTACTTC; CDR3: CASSGTGPTQYF
V: TRBV5-1; J: TRBJ1-6; size: few; D: .; DNA: TGCGCCAGCAGCTTGGCCGGCTCACAGGGCCTTTCACCCCTCCACTTT; CDR3: CASSLAGSQGLSPLHF
V: TRBV6-2/TRBV6-3; J: TRBJ1-1; size: few; D: .; DNA: TGTGCCAGCAGTTACGGACGGAGCACTGAAGCTTTCTTT; CDR3: CASSYGRSTEAFF
V: TRBV10-3; J: TRBJ1-6; size: many; D: .; DNA: TGTGCCATCAGCGAAGAGCGGTTACAGGATTCACCCCTCCACTTT; CDR3: CAISEERLQDSPLHF
V: TRBV5-1; J: TRBJ2-3; size: many; D: .; DNA: TGCGCCAGCAGCTTGGCCCTAGGTAGCACAGATACGCAGTATTTT; CDR3: CASSLALGSTDTQYF
V: TRBV13; J: TRBJ2-7; size: .; D: TRBD2; DNA: TGTGCCAGCAGCCCCTTGGGGGGGGGCTCCTACGAGCAGTACTTC; CDR3: CASSPLGGGSYEQYF
V: TRBV5-4; J: TRBJ2-1; size: .; D: TRBD2; DNA: TGTGCCAGCAGCCGACTAGCGGGGCCCTTCAATGAGCAGTTCTTC; CDR3: CASSRLAGPFNEQFF